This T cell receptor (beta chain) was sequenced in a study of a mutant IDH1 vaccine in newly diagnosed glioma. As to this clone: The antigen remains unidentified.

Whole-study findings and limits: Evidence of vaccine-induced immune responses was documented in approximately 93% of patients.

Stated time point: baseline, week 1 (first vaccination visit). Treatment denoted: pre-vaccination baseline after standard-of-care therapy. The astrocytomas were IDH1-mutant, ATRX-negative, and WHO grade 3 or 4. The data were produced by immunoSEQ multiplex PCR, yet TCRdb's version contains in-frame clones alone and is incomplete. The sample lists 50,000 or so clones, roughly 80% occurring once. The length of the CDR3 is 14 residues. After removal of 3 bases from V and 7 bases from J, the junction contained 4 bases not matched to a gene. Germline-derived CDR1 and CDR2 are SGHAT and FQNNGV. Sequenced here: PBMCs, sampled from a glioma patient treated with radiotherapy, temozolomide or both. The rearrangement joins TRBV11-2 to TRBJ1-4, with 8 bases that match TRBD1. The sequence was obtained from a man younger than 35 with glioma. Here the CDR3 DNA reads TGTGCCAGCAGCTTTGGACAGGGCCCTGAAAAACTGTTTTTT. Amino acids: CASSFGQGPEKLFF.